Following are 25 T cell receptor beta chains from one sample sequenced in a study of T cells after yellow fever vaccination. From the 5' RACE reads, TCRdb called clonotypes with MiXCR, one entry per CDR3 protein. The data show some 29,000 distinct CDR3 sequences, over 4.5% seen once. The source was CD8+ T cells sorted from PBMCs, collected 10 days after the yellow fever booster vaccination. These receptors originate from a young man who received the YFV17D yellow fever vaccine.

Many counts were recorded for this clonotype. The CDR3, as DNA: TGCAGTGCTGGGGACCAATTCTACGAGCAGTACTTC. It yields the protein CSAGDQFYEQYF. The chain links TRBV20-1 to TRBJ2-7, with D possibly being TRBD1 or TRBD2 (5 bases each). Germline CDR1 and CDR2: DFQATT and SNEGSKA (reference sequence). Trimming removed 5 bases at V and 3 bases at J, with 11 bases between. This CDR3 has 12 residues.

V gene TRBV6-5 combines with J gene TRBJ1-1; D gene unclear. V lost 2 bases and J lost 5, with 6 bases in between. Germline CDR1 reads MNHEY; CDR2 reads SVGAGI. The CDR3 totals 12 residues. The DNA of the CDR3 is TGTGCCAGCAGTTACCCGAAAACTGAAGCTTTCTTT. It is translated as CASSYPKTEAFF.

This clonotype was picked up many times. The chain carries TRBV11-2 and TRBJ2-7, with 9 bases aligning to TRBD1. The CDR3 spans 14 residues. V gave up 10 bases and J gave up 2 bases; unmatched junction bases: 9. CDR1 is SGHAT and CDR2 is FQNNGV in the germline V gene. The CDR3 DNA sequence: TGTGCCATCCTACGACAGGGGGAAGCCTACGAGCAGTACTTC. It specifies CAILRQGEAYEQYF.

There are many counts of this clonotype. This rearrangement joins TRBV6-1 to TRBJ2-6; no clear D gene. CDR3 length: 12 amino acids. Trimming stripped 4 bases from V and 4 bases from J, with 2 bases between. The germline gives CDR1 MNHNS, CDR2 SASEGT. CDR3 nucleotide sequence: TGTGCCAGCAGTGGGGGGGCCAACGTCCTGACTTTC. As protein: CASSGGANVLTF.

This clonotype came up many times. The V and J genes are TRBV30 and TRBJ2-7; D might be TRBD1 (5 bases). The CDR3 is 14 amino acids. CDR1 GTSNPN and CDR2 SVGIG come from the germline V gene (reference sequence). The V end was cut by 3 bases, the J end by 5 bases, with 17 bases between. CDR3 sequence reads: CAWSPSLGQDEQYF. The CDR3 DNA follows: TGTGCCTGGAGCCCCTCATTGGGGCAAGACGAGCAGTACTTC. The variable domain in full, completed from reference TRBV30 and TRBJ2-7, reads SQTIHQWPATLVQPVGSPLSLECTVEGTSNPNLYWYRQAAGRGLQLLFYSVGIGQISSEVPQNLSASRPQDRQFILSSKKLLLSDSGFYLCAWSPSLGQDEQYFGPGTRLTVT.

The sample holds many counts of this clonotype. V is TRBV7-2 and J is TRBJ2-3; unclear D gene. V shed 6 bases and J shed 1 base, with 11 bases lying between them. Germline V gene data show CDR1 as SGHTA and CDR2 as FQGNSA. The CDR3 has 14 amino acids. The CDR3 nucleotides read TGTGCCAGCAGTCCTCTTCCGGGCACAGATACGCAGTATTTT. Its protein product is CASSPLPGTDTQYF.

Concerning this clonotype: With a much larger clone just one base away, this may be a read error. This chain connects TRBV29-1 to TRBJ2-5, with TRBD2 matching over 11 bases. Germline lookup yields CDR1 SQVTM and CDR2 ANQGSEA. With V trimmed by 6 bases and J by 5 bases, 8 bases remained unmatched. The CDR3 consists of 14 residues. CDR3 sequence (DNA): TGCAGCGTGTTAGCGGGAGGGGCACACGAGACCCAGTACTTC. It encodes CSVLAGGAHETQYF.

This clonotype has at least ten counts. This chain links TRBV4-1 with TRBJ1-5, with unresolved D. Germline V CDR1 and CDR2: MGHRA, YSYEKL. The V gene lost 0 bases and the J gene lost 7 bases, with 7 bases spanning the gap. CDR3 length: 13 amino acids. The CDR3: CASSQERGQPQHF. For the CDR3, the DNA is TGCGCCAGCAGCCAAGAAAGAGGGCAGCCCCAGCATTTT.

This clonotype was recorded many times. This chain links TRBV20-1 with TRBJ2-7, with D possibly being TRBD2 (5 bases). The CDR3 totals 12 residues. Germline CDR1 reads DFQATT; CDR2 reads SNEGSKA (reference sequence). The ends were cut back, 1 base at V and 5 bases at J, with 9 bases in the middle. CDR3 loop: CSARAGVHEQYF. CDR3 nucleotide sequence: TGCAGTGCTAGAGCCGGGGTCCACGAGCAGTACTTC.

This clonotype was picked up many times. The chain employs TRBV28 and TRBJ2-3; D is perhaps TRBD2 (6 bases). Germline loops: CDR1 MDHEN, CDR2 SYDVKM. V was pared by 4 bases and J by 1 base, with 18 bases between. The CDR3 contains 17 residues. The CDR3 here is CASSWSTGALGTDTQYF. The DNA for the CDR3 is TGTGCCAGCAGTTGGTCGACGGGAGCTCTGGGCACAGATACGCAGTATTTT.

Many counts were recorded for this clonotype. The chain links TRBV29-1 to TRBJ2-5; 9 positions agree with TRBD1. CDR1 is SQVTM, CDR2 ANQGSEA, per germline. J was trimmed by 5 bases and V by 6 bases; bases with no gene match: 4. CDR3 length equals 12 residues. CDR3 sequence: CSVRTGEETQYF. CDR3 in DNA: TGCAGCGTGCGGACAGGGGAGGAGACCCAGTACTTC.

This clonotype appeared many times. The V and J genes are TRBV19 and TRBJ1-5; D might be TRBD1 (5 bases). There are 15 residues in the CDR3. CDR1 and CDR2 from the germline V gene are LNHDA and SQIVND (reference sequence). V lost 7 bases and J lost 4, with 17 bases in between. The CDR3 bases are TGTGCCAGTACCCAGAGGCAGGGCCTTAATCAGCCCCAGCATTTT. Protein product: CASTQRQGLNQPQHF.

This clonotype was counted at least ten times. V usage is TRBV7-6 and J usage is TRBJ2-1; D remains ambiguous. The V gene's germline CDR1 is SGHVS and CDR2 FNYEAQ. This CDR3 spans 12 amino acids. Trimming took 0 bases from V and 8 from J, leaving 5 bases between them. The CDR3 spells CASSLALDEQFF. CDR3 bases: TGTGCCAGCAGCTTAGCGCTCGATGAGCAGTTCTTC. Full variable domain (rest looked up from reference TRBV7-6 and TRBJ2-1): GAGVSQSPRYKVTKRGQDVALRCDPISGHVSLYWYRQALGQGPEFLTYFNYEAQQDKSGLPNDRFSAERPEGSISTLTIQRTEQRDSAMYRCASSLALDEQFFGPGTRLTVL.

This clonotype was seen repeatedly, ten times or more. The chain links TRBV3-1 to TRBJ2-7, with TRBD2 matching 12 bases. Germline loops: CDR1 LGHDT, CDR2 YNNKEL (reference sequence). This CDR3 has 16 residues. Trimming removed 2 bases from V and 2 bases from J; junction bases left unmatched: 4. In DNA, the CDR3 is TGTGCCAGCAGCCAATTCCTAGCGGGAGGGACCTACGAGCAGTACTTC. Protein sequence: CASSQFLAGGTYEQYF.

This clonotype was found many times. V gene TRBV7-9 combines with J gene TRBJ2-5; no firm D call. V was pared by 5 bases and J by 0 bases, with 4 bases between. Per germline, CDR1 SEHNR and CDR2 FQNEAQ (reference sequence). This CDR3 has 12 residues. For the CDR3, the DNA is TGTGCCAGCAGCCCTTACCAAGAGACCCAGTACTTC. Protein sequence: CASSPYQETQYF.

This clonotype showed up many times. This chain uses TRBV4-3 with TRBJ2-2; TRBD2 aligns across 9 bases. This CDR3 is 15 amino acids long. Trimming removed 3 bases from V and 4 bases from J; junction bases left unmatched: 3. Germline V lookup: CDR1 LGHNA, CDR2 YSLEER. The DNA for the CDR3 is TGCGCCAGCAGCCAGGGACTAGCAGCCACCGGGGAGCTGTTTTTT. Its protein product is CASSQGLAATGELFF.

Many counts were recorded for this clonotype. The chain couples TRBV20-1 to TRBJ2-2, with no clear D. The germline V gene encodes CDR1 DFQATT and CDR2 SNEGSKA (reference sequence). Trimming pared 2 bases from V and 5 bases from J, leaving 9 bases between. The CDR3 covers 13 residues. CDR3 in DNA: TGCAGTGCTAGAACTTCTTTAACCGGGGAGCTGTTTTTT. Translated: CSARTSLTGELFF.

This clonotype was recorded at least ten times. This chain joins TRBV11-2 and TRBJ2-5; no clear D. Looked up from germline, CDR1 is SGHAT and CDR2 is FQNNGV. V gave up 1 base and J gave up 2 bases, with 11 bases separating them. The CDR3 extends over 15 amino acids. The CDR3 region is CASSLGGGRQETQYF. The CDR3 nucleotides read TGTGCCAGCAGCTTAGGAGGTGGGCGGCAAGAGACCCAGTACTTC.

This clonotype was recorded at least ten times. The CDR3 DNA reads TGTGCCAGCAGCTTAGTCCCCCCCTCCAGGGCGTACCAAGAGACCCAGTACTTC. Translated, it gives CASSLVPPSRAYQETQYF. The chain combines TRBV7-6 with TRBJ2-5; TRBD1 might be the D (5 bases). This CDR3 has 18 residues. Germline V CDR1 and CDR2: SGHVS, FNYEAQ. V was trimmed by 1 base and J by 0 bases, leaving 18 bases between them.

This clonotype appeared many times. The chain carries TRBV20-1 and TRBJ2-3, with 10 bases that match TRBD2. From germline, CDR1 is DFQATT and CDR2 SNEGSKA (reference sequence). The CDR3 spans 20 residues. The V gene end was trimmed by 3 bases and the J gene end by 0 bases; junction bases not matched to a gene: 18. DNA of the CDR3: TGCAGTGCTAGGGGGTGGGCTAGCGGGAGCCAGGTGGTTAGCACAGATACGCAGTATTTT. This encodes CSARGWASGSQVVSTDTQYF.

This clonotype was found many times. J is TRBJ1-4 and V is TRBV6-5; D is ambiguous. This CDR3 comprises 16 residues. Per the germline V gene, CDR1 is MNHEY and CDR2 is SVGAGI. V shed 2 bases and J shed 0 bases, with 10 bases lying between them. This CDR3 reads CASSYLKKATNEKLFF. The CDR3, as DNA: TGTGCCAGCAGTTACCTCAAGAAAGCAACTAATGAAAAACTGTTTTTT.

This clonotype was detected many times. The chain combines TRBV6-5 with TRBJ2-1, with 9 bases matching TRBD2. Trimming removed 0 bases from V and 9 bases from J; junction bases left unmatched: 6. CDR1 and CDR2 (germline): MNHEY, SVGAGI. The CDR3 has 15 amino acids. The CDR3 region is CASSYSTSGGREQFF. The CDR3 bases are TGTGCCAGCAGTTACTCGACTAGCGGAGGCCGTGAGCAGTTCTTC.

This clonotype was picked up many times. The CDR3 DNA reads TGTGCCAGCAGCCAGAGGACAGTTTTCGAGCAGTACTTC. Residues: CASSQRTVFEQYF. The chain links TRBV3-1 to TRBJ2-7, with a tentative D call TRBD1 (6 bases). Trimming took 3 bases from V and 6 from J, leaving 12 bases between them. The CDR3 extends over 13 amino acids. The germline gives CDR1 LGHDT, CDR2 YNNKEL (reference sequence).

This clonotype was recorded at least ten times. V and J are TRBV27 and TRBJ2-7; no definite D call. The CDR3 loop spans 13 amino acids. Trimming cost V 2 bases and J 4 bases, with 9 bases left between them. Germline assignment: CDR1 MNHEY and CDR2 SMNVEV (reference sequence). This CDR3 reads CASSLSSDYEQYF. CDR3 in DNA: TGTGCCAGCAGTTTAAGTTCGGATTACGAGCAGTACTTC.

In its sample, this clonotype was seen many times. This chain links TRBV5-6 with TRBJ2-3, with 10 bases that match TRBD2. Germline V gene data show CDR1 as SGHDT and CDR2 as YYEEEE. The CDR3 is made up of 16 amino acids. The junction had 5 bases not matched to a gene; V was cut back by 4 bases and J by 0 bases. The DNA of the CDR3 is TGTGCCAGCAGCACCCTAGCGGGGGTTAGCACAGATACGCAGTATTTT. This sequence encodes CASSTLAGVSTDTQYF.